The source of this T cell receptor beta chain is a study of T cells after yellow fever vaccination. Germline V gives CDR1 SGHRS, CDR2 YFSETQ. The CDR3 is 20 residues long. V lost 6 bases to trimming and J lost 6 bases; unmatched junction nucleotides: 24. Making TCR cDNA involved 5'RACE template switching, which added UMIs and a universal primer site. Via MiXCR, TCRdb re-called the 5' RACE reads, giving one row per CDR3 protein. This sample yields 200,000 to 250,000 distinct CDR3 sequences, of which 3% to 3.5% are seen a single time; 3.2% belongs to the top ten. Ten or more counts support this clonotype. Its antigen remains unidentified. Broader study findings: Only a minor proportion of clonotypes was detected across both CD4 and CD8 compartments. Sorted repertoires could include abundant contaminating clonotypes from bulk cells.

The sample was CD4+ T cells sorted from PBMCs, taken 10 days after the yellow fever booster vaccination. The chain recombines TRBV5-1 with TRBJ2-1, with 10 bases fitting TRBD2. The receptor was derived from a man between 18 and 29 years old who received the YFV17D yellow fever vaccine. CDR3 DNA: TGCGCCAGCAAGCCGACGGGGTTCTCGGGGCTAGCGGGGGACCCCAATGAGCAGTTCTTC. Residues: CASKPTGFSGLAGDPNEQFF.